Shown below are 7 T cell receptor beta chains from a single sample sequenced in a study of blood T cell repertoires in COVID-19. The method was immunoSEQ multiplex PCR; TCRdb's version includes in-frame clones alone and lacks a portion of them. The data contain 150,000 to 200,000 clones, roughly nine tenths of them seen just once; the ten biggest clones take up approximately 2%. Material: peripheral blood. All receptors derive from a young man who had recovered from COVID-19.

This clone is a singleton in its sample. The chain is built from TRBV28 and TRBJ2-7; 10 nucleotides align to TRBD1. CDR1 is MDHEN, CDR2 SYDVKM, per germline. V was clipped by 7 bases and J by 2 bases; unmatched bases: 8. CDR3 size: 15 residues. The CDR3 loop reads CASTSDRGRPYEQYF. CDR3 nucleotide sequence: TGTGCCAGCACCTCCGACAGGGGGCGTCCCTACGAGCAGTACTTC.

The CDR3 sequence: CASKEGVEAFF. The CDR3, as DNA: TGTGCCAGCAAGGAGGGTGTTGAAGCTTTCTTT. This rearrangement joins TRBV25-1 to TRBJ1-1; D not certain. Looked up from germline, CDR1 is MGHDK and CDR2 is SYGVNS. The V gene lost 7 bases and the J gene lost 7 bases, with 10 bases spanning the gap. The CDR3 covers 11 residues.

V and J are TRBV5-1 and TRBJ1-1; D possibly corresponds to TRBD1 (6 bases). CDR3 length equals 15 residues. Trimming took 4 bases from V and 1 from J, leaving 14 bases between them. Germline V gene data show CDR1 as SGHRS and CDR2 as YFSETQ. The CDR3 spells CASSTHTGTNTEAFF. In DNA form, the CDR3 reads TGCGCCAGCAGCACCCATACAGGGACGAACACTGAAGCTTTCTTT. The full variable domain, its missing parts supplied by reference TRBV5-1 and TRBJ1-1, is KAGVTQTPRYLIKTRGQQVTLSCSPISGHRSVSWYQQTPGQGLQFLFEYFSETQRNKGNFPGRFSGRQFSNSRSEMNVSTLELGDSALYLCASSTHTGTNTEAFFGQGTRLTVV.

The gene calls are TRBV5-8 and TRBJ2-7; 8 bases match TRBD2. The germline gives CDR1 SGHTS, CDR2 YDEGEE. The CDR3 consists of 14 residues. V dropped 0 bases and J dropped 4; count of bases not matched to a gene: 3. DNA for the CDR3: TGTGCCAGCAGCTTGGCGGGAGGGCAGTACGAGCAGTACTTC. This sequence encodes CASSLAGGQYEQYF. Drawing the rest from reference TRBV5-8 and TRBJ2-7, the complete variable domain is EAGVTQSPTHLIKTRGQQATLRCSPISGHTSVYWYQQALGLGLQFLLWYDEGEERNRGNFPPRFSGRQFPNYSSELNVNALELEDSALYLCASSLAGGQYEQYFGPGTRLTVT.

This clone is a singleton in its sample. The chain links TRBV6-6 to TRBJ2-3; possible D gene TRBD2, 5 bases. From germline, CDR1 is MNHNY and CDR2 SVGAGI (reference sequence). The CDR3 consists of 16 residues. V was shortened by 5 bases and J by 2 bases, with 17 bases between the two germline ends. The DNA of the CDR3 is TGTGCCAGCAGTCGAATACTTAGAGGGTCCACAGATACGCAGTATTTT. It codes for CASSRILRGSTDTQYF.

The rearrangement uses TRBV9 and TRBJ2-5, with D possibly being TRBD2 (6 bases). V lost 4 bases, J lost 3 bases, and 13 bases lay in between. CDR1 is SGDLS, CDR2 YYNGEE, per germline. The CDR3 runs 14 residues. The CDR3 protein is CASSPGRIKETQYF. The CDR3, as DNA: TGTGCCAGCAGCCCCGGGAGAATTAAAGAGACCCAGTACTTC.

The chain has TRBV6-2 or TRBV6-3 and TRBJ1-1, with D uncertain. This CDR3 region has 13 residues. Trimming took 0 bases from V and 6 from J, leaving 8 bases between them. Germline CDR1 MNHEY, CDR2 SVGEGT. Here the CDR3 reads CASSYSGGSEAFF. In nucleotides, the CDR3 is TGTGCCAGCAGTTACTCGGGCGGGTCTGAAGCTTTCTTT.